The clone carrying this T cell receptor beta chain was observed at least ten times. The source of the sample is a study of breast tumors, draining lymph nodes, adjacent tissues. In germline, CDR1 is SGHDT, CDR2 YYEEEE. Unmatched junction bases numbered 7, after V lost 0 bases and J lost 7 bases. This CDR3 is built from 16 residues. MiXCR was run by TCRdb on the multiplex PCR reads, yielding one entry per CDR3 protein. The sample contains 30,000 to 40,000 distinct CDR3 sequences, roughly 36% of which appear only once. Sequencing was carried out using breast tumor tissue. The chain links TRBV5-6 to TRBJ2-1, with 10 bases identical to TRBD1. The TCR was taken from a female donor with breast cancer. Some clones in this sample may be carry-over from other donors' samples. The CDR3 region is CASSLVGQGGGNEQFF. DNA of the CDR3: TGTGCCAGCAGCTTGGTTGGACAGGGGGGGGGGAATGAGCAGTTCTTC.